Listed below are T cell receptor beta chains from one sample, sequenced in a study of blood T cell repertoires in COVID-19. Using immunoSEQ multiplex PCR, the repertoire was profiled, and TCRdb retains in-frame clones only, with some absent. The sample shows about 180,000 clones, around four fifths of them seen only once. The sequenced sample was peripheral blood. The source is a woman between 35 and 50 years old with COVID-19, enrolled during active disease. Both conserved end residues are part of each CDR3. Each record gives: V gene, clone size, D gene, J gene, CDR3 protein, CDR3 DNA. The D gene is left open where the match is weak. For some rows the clone size is stated as once, few or many, or as a class when expanded; others skip it.

>TRBV5-1|once|NA|TRBJ2-2
CASSLDGGTGELFF
TGCGCCAGCAGCTTGGACGGGGGTACCGGGGAGCTGTTTTTT
>TRBV5-3|NA|TRBD2|TRBJ2-3
CARSKAGVLTDTQYF
TGTGCCAGAAGCAAAGCGGGAGTTCTCACAGATACGCAGTATTTT
>TRBV27|once|TRBD1|TRBJ2-1
CASRIRQGFYEQFF
TGTGCCAGCAGGATTAGACAGGGTTTCTATGAGCAGTTCTTC
>TRBV29-1|once|TRBD2|TRBJ2-7
CSVEKPGTSDYEQYF
TGCAGCGTTGAAAAACCCGGGACTAGCGACTACGAGCAGTACTTC
>TRBV19|NA|NA|TRBJ1-1
CASSRGGMNTEAFF
TGTGCCAGTAGCAGGGGTGGTATGAACACTGAAGCTTTCTTT
>TRBV7-9|NA|NA|TRBJ1-2
CASRHPRGGRRNGYTF
TGTGCCAGCAGGCATCCTCGAGGGGGACGGCGGAATGGCTACACCTTC
>TRBV27|NA|NA|TRBJ1-4
CASSPFGGVGEKLFF
TGTGCCAGCAGTCCCTTCGGGGGGGTGGGGGAAAAACTGTTTTTT
>TRBV15|NA|NA|TRBJ1-6
CATSRDRGGGYNSPLHF
TGTGCCACCAGCAGAGATCGTGGGGGGGGTTATAATTCACCCCTCCACTTT
>TRBV5-1|NA|NA|TRBJ1-6
CASSLTGISYNSPLHF
TGCGCCAGCAGCTTGACAGGGATCTCCTATAATTCACCCCTCCACTTT
>TRBV5-4|NA|NA|TRBJ2-3
CASSLFTEKLDTQYF
TGTGCCAGCAGCTTGTTTACAGAGAAATTAGATACGCAGTATTTT
>TRBV28|NA|NA|TRBJ2-4
CASSLRTGLILRENIQYF
TGTGCCAGCAGTCTCCGGACTGGCCTAATTCTGAGGGAAAACATTCAGTACTTC
>TRBV28|NA|TRBD1|TRBJ1-4
CASSSGTGVEKLFF
TGTGCCAGCAGTTCCGGGACAGGGGTCGAAAAACTGTTTTTT
>TRBV6-1|few|NA|TRBJ2-2
CASSVQATFANTGELFF
TGTGCCAGCAGTGTACAGGCCACCTTCGCGAACACCGGGGAGCTGTTTTTT
>TRBV19|NA|NA|TRBJ2-2
CASSTRTGELFF
TGTGCCAGTAGTACCAGAACCGGGGAGCTGTTTTTT
>TRBV9|NA|NA|TRBJ1-2
CASSVGGRADGYTF
TGTGCCAGCAGCGTAGGGGGGCGGGCGGATGGCTACACCTTC
>TRBV11-3|NA|TRBD1|TRBJ1-1
CASSMGQGEGNTEAFF
TGTGCCAGCAGCATGGGACAGGGAGAGGGGAACACTGAAGCTTTCTTT
>TRBV7-3|NA|NA|TRBJ2-3
CASSLNGVSLAPGDTQYF
TGTGCCAGCAGCTTAAATGGGGTATCACTAGCCCCTGGAGATACGCAGTATTTT
>TRBV6-5|NA|TRBD1|TRBJ1-2
CASSTADRVVGYTF
TGTGCCAGCAGTACCGCGGACAGGGTGGTAGGCTACACCTTC
>TRBV6-5|NA|TRBD1|TRBJ2-5
CASRPVQGVETQYF
TGTGCCAGCAGACCTGTCCAGGGGGTAGAGACCCAGTACTTC
>TRBV27|NA|TRBD1|TRBJ1-6
CASTEGARDNSPLHF
TGTGCCTCAACCGAGGGGGCTAGGGATAATTCACCCCTCCACTTT
>TRBV2|NA|NA|TRBJ1-2
CASSETGFSGYTF
TGTGCCAGCAGTGAAACAGGTTTCTCTGGTTACACCTTC
>TRBV3-1/TRBV3-2|NA|TRBD1|TRBJ1-4
CASSQIRDRDEKLFF
TGTGCCAGCAGCCAAATCCGGGACAGGGACGAAAAACTGTTTTTT
>TRBV19|NA|NA|TRBJ1-2
CASTRVNYGYTF
TGTGCCAGTACCCGGGTCAACTATGGCTACACCTTC
>TRBV6-5|NA|TRBD1|TRBJ2-3
CASSYFKDRLTDTQYF
TGTGCCAGCAGTTACTTTAAGGACAGGCTCACAGATACGCAGTATTTT
>TRBV19|NA|TRBD1|TRBJ2-1
CASSIGGQGAYNEQFF
TGTGCCAGTAGTATAGGAGGTCAGGGGGCGTACAATGAGCAGTTCTTC
>TRBV18|once|TRBD1|TRBJ1-2
CASSNRGRDYYGYTF
TGTGCCAGCTCAAACAGGGGGCGCGACTATTATGGCTACACCTTC
>TRBV11-3|NA|NA|TRBJ2-5
CASSLGGDGETQYF
TGTGCCAGCAGCTTAGGGGGAGATGGTGAGACCCAGTACTTC
>TRBV5-5|NA|NA|TRBJ2-3
CASSLKGAAGDLLF
TGTGCCAGCAGCTTAAAGGGGGCAGCGGGAGACCTTCTTTTT
>TRBV5-1|once|NA|TRBJ2-7
CASSLVRSGGEQYF
TGCGCCAGCAGCTTGGTTAGATCCGGGGGCGAGCAGTACTTC
>TRBV7-6|NA|TRBD2|TRBJ2-1
CASSLGLAGGDYNEQFF
TGTGCCAGCAGCCTGGGACTAGCGGGAGGCGATTACAATGAGCAGTTCTTC
>TRBV6-4|NA|TRBD2|TRBJ2-3
CASRTSGGADTQYF
TGTGCCAGCAGGACTAGCGGGGGGGCAGATACGCAGTATTTT
>TRBV5-1|NA|TRBD2|TRBJ2-7
CASSLASGISYEQYF
TGCGCCAGCAGCTTGGCTAGCGGCATCTCCTACGAGCAGTACTTC
>TRBV11-2|NA|NA|TRBJ1-3
CASSAGSSGNTIYF
TGTGCCAGCAGCGCGGGTTCTTCTGGAAACACCATATATTTT
>TRBV9|NA|NA|TRBJ1-1
CASSVGPSGAEAFF
TGTGCCAGCAGCGTGGGACCCTCGGGGGCTGAAGCTTTCTTT
>TRBV3-1/TRBV3-2|NA|TRBD1|TRBJ1-2
CASSQGTGSRGYTF
TGTGCCAGCAGCCAAGGGACAGGAAGTCGCGGCTACACCTTC
>TRBV10-3|NA|TRBD1|TRBJ2-7
CAISPEDRGLKQYF
TGTGCCATCAGTCCTGAGGACAGGGGACTCAAGCAGTACTTC
>TRBV19|NA|TRBD2|TRBJ2-7
CASSDLRGATDYEQYF
TGTGCCAGTAGTGATTTGCGGGGGGCCACCGATTACGAGCAGTACTTC
>TRBV19|NA|NA|TRBJ2-1
CASSPGLPPNEQFF
TGTGCCAGTAGTCCGGGACTGCCCCCCAATGAGCAGTTCTTC
>TRBV5-5|NA|NA|TRBJ2-2
CASSLVSNTGELFF
TGTGCCAGCAGCTTGGTCTCGAACACCGGGGAGCTGTTTTTT
>TRBV29-1|once|TRBD2|TRBJ2-1
CSVPSGGSYNEQFF
TGCAGCGTCCCTAGCGGGGGCTCCTACAATGAGCAGTTCTTC
>TRBV14|NA|NA|TRBJ1-5
CASSELGGYQPQHF
TGTGCCAGCAGCGAGCTAGGGGGTTATCAGCCCCAGCATTTT
>TRBV7-2|NA|NA|TRBJ1-5
CASSLEERSYQPQHF
TGTGCCAGCAGCCTAGAAGAGAGGAGTTATCAGCCCCAGCATTTT
>TRBV5-1|NA|TRBD1|TRBJ1-2
CASSLAGQGVGGYTF
TGCGCCAGCAGCTTGGCGGGGCAGGGGGTCGGTGGCTACACCTTC
>TRBV7-2|NA|NA|TRBJ2-7
CASSPVYEQYF
TGTGCCAGCAGCCCCGTCTACGAGCAGTACTTC
>TRBV9|once|NA|TRBJ1-3
CASSVEFQAGNTIYF
TGTGCCAGCAGCGTAGAGTTCCAGGCTGGAAACACCATATATTTT
>TRBV14|once|TRBD1|TRBJ2-1
CASSQLGQARNEQFF
TGTGCCAGCAGCCAACTGGGACAGGCGCGGAATGAGCAGTTCTTC
>TRBV5-1|few|NA|TRBJ2-6
CASSLDSGSGANVLTF
TGCGCCAGCAGCTTGGATTCAGGCTCTGGGGCCAACGTCCTGACTTTC
>TRBV24-1|NA|TRBD1|TRBJ1-6
CATSGGQGIPPSPLHF
TGTGCCACCAGTGGGGGACAGGGAATCCCGCCTTCACCCCTCCACTTT
>TRBV9|NA|TRBD1|TRBJ2-7
CASSPHQRDRGSEQYF
TGTGCCAGCAGCCCACACCAACGGGACAGGGGTTCCGAGCAGTACTTC
>TRBV6-5|once|TRBD1|TRBJ1-1
CASFPGQGIPEAFF
TGTGCCAGCTTCCCGGGACAGGGGATCCCTGAAGCTTTCTTT
>TRBV5-1|once|NA|TRBJ1-2
CASSLEVDLHGYTF
TGCGCCAGCAGCTTGGAGGTGGACTTACATGGCTACACCTTC
>TRBV2|NA|TRBD1|TRBJ1-5
CASKFTGGNSNQPQHF
TGTGCCAGCAAATTTACAGGGGGGAATAGCAATCAGCCCCAGCATTTT
>TRBV7-3|NA|TRBD2|TRBJ2-1
CASSSLAGGYNEQFF
TGTGCCAGCAGCTCACTAGCGGGAGGTTACAATGAGCAGTTCTTC
>TRBV28|once|NA|TRBJ1-5
CASSHDRKDQPQHF
TGTGCCAGCAGTCACGACAGGAAGGATCAGCCCCAGCATTTT
>TRBV6-5|NA|TRBD1|TRBJ2-1
CASRSPTGGSEQFF
TGTGCCAGCAGATCCCCTACAGGGGGAAGTGAGCAGTTCTTC
>TRBV29-1|once|NA|TRBJ1-1
CSARGGWNTEAFF
TGCAGCGCCCGCGGGGGGTGGAACACTGAAGCTTTCTTT
>TRBV3-1/TRBV3-2|NA|NA|TRBJ1-1
CASSQRQDKAFF
TGTGCCAGCAGCCAAAGACAGGACAAAGCTTTCTTT